This T cell receptor beta chain was profiled in a study of T-cell memory formation after mild COVID-19. Notes on this clonotype: A much larger clonotype is one base distant, so this may be a read error.

The germline V gene has CDR1 SGHKS and CDR2 YYEKEE (reference sequence). This CDR3 contains 15 residues. TCRdb independently ran MiXCR on the 5' RACE reads; one entry per CDR3 protein. The sample has hundreds of thousands of distinct CDR3 sequences, about 20% seen once; the top ten hold roughly 8.4%. The clonotype originates from an adult woman who had mild COVID-19 (a few samples of this study predate the infection). Cell type and time point are not known. Sequenced: PBMCs or a T cell subset sorted from them (not recorded which). The chain carries TRBV5-5 and TRBJ2-3; TRBD2 aligns across 12 bases. The CDR3 DNA follows: TGTGACAGCAGCTTGACTAGCGGGAGTGCAGATACGCAGTATTTT. It yields the protein CDSSLTSGSADTQYF.